This T cell receptor beta chain came from a study of naive and memory T cell subsets. Overall study results and limits: Findings for naive and memory subsets could not be checked against ground truth.

Two oligonucleotides, mixed equimolar, formed the beta constant-region primer covering TRBC1 and TRBC2. Four rounds of PCR amplified the ligated cDNA using nested alpha and beta constant-region primers plus SP2. Ligation attached a single-stranded oligonucleotide with a 12-nucleotide UMI and the SP2 primer to the cDNA 3' end. TCRdb itself ran the UMI-ligation and nested PCR reads through MiXCR, one entry per CDR3 protein. The repertoire holds 30,000 to 40,000 distinct CDR3 sequences, with approximately 18% as singletons. By sample share, this clonotype is medium-sized. Its antigen is undetermined. The ends were cut back, 4 bases at V and 8 bases at J, with 11 bases in the middle. Germline V gene lookup returns CDR1 MNHEY and CDR2 SVGEGT. The CDR3 has 12 amino acids. EMRA cells were CD45RA+CD27-, and effector memory cells CD45RA-CD27-.

This chain connects TRBV6-2 or TRBV6-3 to TRBJ1-2; D might be TRBD1 (5 bases). The source of this sequence is a human donor in good health. Sequencing input: effector memory CD4+ T cells from blood. Noted subset: effector memory, CD45RA- CD27-. CDR3 region: CASSWIDSGYTF. The CDR3 DNA follows: TGTGCCAGCAGTTGGATCGACAGCGGCTACACCTTC.